This TCR beta chain was found in a study of long-term antiretroviral therapy in people with HIV (dated 2022 in TCRdb). Context from the whole study: The earliest samples were collected roughly a decade before the 2015 WHO recommendation for immediate ART, at a time when ART was usually postponed until CD4 counts fell. No cross-contamination during QIAcube processing turned up in test extractions that ran a monoclonal T-cell line alongside 30 to 35 polyclonal samples. A retrospective serial study tested whether ART initiation and durable HIV suppression were associated with changes in peripheral blood TRB repertoire composition and diversity. Among the approximately 32 participants with HIV, fewer than twelve were female. A total of under 250 cryopreserved PBMC samples came from 25 to 35 adults with confirmed HIV infection and were collected serially over a mean of approximately six years (range 1-12).

To be included, a participant needed at least one PBMC sample from before ART initiation plus at least two post-ART samples. Treatment was received in the United States of America by all participants with HIV. Cryopreserved samples of about 0.9-11 million PBMC were thawed and washed before DNA extraction. At the time of the earliest PBMC sample for each participant with HIV, ages ranged from about 23 to 60 years. PBMC samples were contributed by each participant from 1-4 timepoints before ART initiation and 2-8 timepoints after ART initiation, with a median of 7 samples. For every participant, serial HIV viral load, CD4+ T-cell count, ART history and demographic data were obtained. Genomic DNA was extracted from unsorted PBMC with a Qiagen kit on a QIAcube, processed in batches of 12 samples. The immunoSEQ hsTCRB v3.0 assay was used at survey level resolution to sequence the TRB variable region. The target sequencing depth for TRB was 40,000-50,000 T-cell genomes per sample. Pooled TRB libraries were sequenced on an Illumina MiSeq with a v3 150-cycle kit. In the authors' own workflow: Repertoire analysis was performed in R inside a reproducible Nextflow workflow that covered QC, data transformation and analysis. LymphoSeq2, an R package for exploring AIRR-Seq data, was used to implement the custom analyses. After excluding a few samples that yielded fewer than 5000 total TRB sequences, approximately 180 HIV repertoires remained for analysis. Among the approximately 200 retained HIV repertoires, 55 to 65 were collected before ART initiation and some 130 were collected after ART initiation. Repertoires were downsampled to 5000 TRB nucleotide sequences, and summary statistics were averaged over 100 downsampling iterations. The analysis kept only TRB sequences whose CDR3 regions were at least seven amino acids long. Diversity was measured with a Shannon entropy-derived clonality score and the Gini coefficient. In repertoire networks, the top 5000 CDR3 amino acid sequences were linked whenever an edit distance of one separated two sequences. For TRB CDR3 amino acid sequences, GLIPH2 was used to predict antigen specificity groups and MHC restriction. CDR3 amino acid sequences were matched against VDJdb and McPAS-TCR to flag known CMV, EBV, HIV or tissue antigen associations. Pre-ART, post-ART and control groups were compared with Wilcoxon signed-rank tests and Holm-Bonferroni correction. Not all clones reach the TCRdb copy of this immuneACCESS table, which keeps in-frame sequences only. Checked studies attribute under half of the gap to unresolved V genes and leave the rest unexplained. V and J calls and clone size are copied from that table; D and trimming were computed from the DNA. In all, the sample holds tens of thousands of clones, and 80% to 95% of those were seen once. The ten biggest clones cover roughly 4% of the sample.

The investigation overall reported the following: No data were available on ART adherence, viral resistance or therapy changes, limiting inferences about post-ART repertoire changes. Owing to limited PBMC availability, only the TCR beta chain was sequenced, without alpha chain pairing. Samples dated from the mid-2000s to the late 2010s, and the ART regimens used may be less effective than current ones. CDR3 length ranges in HIV repertoires were narrower than in controls, and network structure suggested an antigen-experienced repertoire with only a slight naive shift after ART. Starting ART was linked to a significant rise in TRB diversity, yet even after long-term ART the diversity remained significantly lower than in transplant donor controls. The repertoire was dominated across all time points by expanded TRB clones identified before ART initiation, although this dominance was seen to fluctuate and to decrease in many PLHIV after ART. Because pre-ART samples had limited cell numbers, profiling was done on unsorted PBMC rather than on sorted CD4+ and CD8+ T cells.

In the case of this clone: Its antigen is not yet known. The input lacks base qualities; no much larger clone sits a single base away.

From the germline V gene (reference sequence), CDR1 is WNHNN and CDR2 is SYGVQD. The CDR3, cysteine through phenylalanine, is 14 amino acids long. Of the read, only the CDR3 DNA is kept; its 42 bases are in frame from base 1. From V the trimming removes 6 bases and from J it removes 4 bases, while the gene matches leave 5 bases of the junction unaccounted for. Rearrangement joined TRBV10-1 to TRBJ1-1; TRBD1 agrees with 10 junctional bases. The TCR was taken from a woman in her thirties or forties with HIV. Sequencing used unsorted PBMCs, obtained more than 5 years after starting antiretroviral therapy. The CDR3 loop reads CASRPGTGVTEAFF. The nucleotides are TGCGCCAGCAGGCCGGGGACAGGGGTCACTGAAGCTTTCTTT.